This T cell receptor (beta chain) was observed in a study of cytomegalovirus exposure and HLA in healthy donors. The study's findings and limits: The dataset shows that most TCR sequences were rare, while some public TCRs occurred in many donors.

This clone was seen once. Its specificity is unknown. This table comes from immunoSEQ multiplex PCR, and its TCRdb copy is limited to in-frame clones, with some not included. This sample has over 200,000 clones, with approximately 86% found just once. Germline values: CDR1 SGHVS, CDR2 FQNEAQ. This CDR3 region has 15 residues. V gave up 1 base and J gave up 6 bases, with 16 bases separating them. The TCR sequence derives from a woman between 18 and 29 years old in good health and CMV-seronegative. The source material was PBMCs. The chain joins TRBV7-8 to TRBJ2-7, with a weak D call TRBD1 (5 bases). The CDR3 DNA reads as TGTGCCAGCAGCTTAGGACAGCCGAATTTGGGCGAGCAGTACTTC. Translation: CASSLGQPNLGEQYF.